The TCR beta chain described here comes from a study of blood T cell repertoires in COVID-19. Overall study: There were acute and convalescent COVID-19 samples, and they came from the United States, Italy and Spain. In each case, the material was cDNA or gDNA derived from T cells, B-cell-depleted T cells, or PBMCs.

CDR1 is DFQATT and CDR2 is SNEGSKA in the germline V gene (reference sequence). CDR3 length: 13 residues. The V and J ends lost 5 bases and 6 bases respectively, with 16 bases between them. Sequenced by immunoSEQ multiplex PCR; TCRdb stores in-frame clones only, minus some. The sample includes around 390,000 clones, approximately 87% of them seen just once. The receptor was derived from a woman in her 50s who had recovered from COVID-19. V usage is TRBV20-1 and J usage is TRBJ1-2; no clear D. The source material was PBMCs or T cells enriched from blood (not recorded which). The CDR3 DNA sequence: TGCAGTGCTCGTGAATTCGCAGTGGATGGCTACACCTTC. It is translated as CSAREFAVDGYTF.